This T cell receptor beta chain is from a study of regulatory T cells in long-lasting Graves disease. In this sample, this clonotype turned up many times. Its antigen is currently unknown. The study's findings and limits: Clonotypes that were public and shared totalled a few thousand in persistent patients versus 900 to 1,000 in new patients. Newly diagnosed disease favored TRBV20-1 and TRBJ2-1 over persistent disease.

The CDR3 extends over 15 amino acids. After removal of 6 bases from V and 8 bases from J, the junction contained 7 bases not matched to a gene. Germline V gene data show CDR1 as LNHDA and CDR2 as SQIVND (reference sequence). Arm-PCR of CDR3 regions and iRepertoire HTBI primers were the basis on which TCR beta libraries were built. Each CDR3 protein is one row after TCRdb ran MiXCR on the multiplex PCR reads. The sample carries more than 450,000 distinct CDR3 sequences, roughly 15% recorded once. Sample time point: newly diagnosed GD, antithyroid drugs for less than 3 months. PBMCs were the source of the RNA used for TCR sequencing. The data were also submitted as part of a second study, on T cells in Graves' hyperthyroidism and ophthalmopathy. From that study: Initially, a first-round RT-PCR of the TCR CDR3 employed the HTBI primer set. The model's output predicted ophthalmopathy at a median of 6.5 months prior to onset.

The sequence was obtained from a man aged 40-55 years with Graves disease. The sequencing used peripheral blood mononuclear cells (PBMCs), collected at new diagnosis, from a patient treated with antithyroid drugs. This sequence joins TRBV19 and TRBJ2-4; 13 bases are shared with TRBD2. The CDR3 region has the DNA TGTGCCAGTAGGACTAGCGGGAGGCCCGGGGACATTCAGTACTTC. Protein product: CASRTSGRPGDIQYF. Full variable domain (remainder filled in from reference TRBV19 and TRBJ2-4): DGGITQSPKYLFRKEGQNVTLSCEQNLNHDAMYWYRQDPGQGLRLIYYSQIVNDFQKGDIAEGYSVSREKKESFPLTVTSAQKNPTAFYLCASRTSGRPGDIQYFGAGTRLSVL.